What follows are 18 T cell receptor beta chains derived from one specimen sequenced in a study of cytomegalovirus exposure and HLA in healthy donors. PCR primers comprised 60 Vbeta and 13 Jbeta primers. Here immunoSEQ multiplex PCR was the method, and the copy in TCRdb shows in-frame clones only, minus some. The data hold 160,000 or so clones, with approximately 82% observed a single time. The sequenced sample consisted of PBMCs. All receptors derive from a woman between 50 and 59 years old in good health and CMV-seropositive.

V gene TRBV4-3 combines with J gene TRBJ1-2; 10 bases agree with TRBD1. The J segment lost 4 bases and the V segment lost 0 bases, leaving 8 bases of the junction unmatched. This CDR3 spans 17 amino acids. Germline loops: CDR1 LGHNA, CDR2 YSLEER. CDR3 amino acids: CASSQDGGDRGFYGYTF. The CDR3 DNA is TGCGCCAGCAGCCAAGATGGAGGGGACAGGGGTTTCTATGGCTACACCTTC.

This chain connects TRBV7-8 to TRBJ1-5, with D tentatively TRBD1 (5 bases). Trimming removed 1 base from V and 1 base from J, with 8 bases in between. Looked up from germline, CDR1 is SGHVS and CDR2 is FQNEAQ. The CDR3 has 15 residues. The CDR3: CASSLGQGSNQPQHF. The DNA of the CDR3 is TGTGCCAGCAGCTTAGGGCAGGGAAGCAATCAGCCCCAGCATTTT.

The chain combines TRBV10-2 with TRBJ2-7; 7 bases fit TRBD1. The CDR3 covers 13 residues. After removal of 6 bases from V and 2 bases from J, the junction contained 4 bases not matched to a gene. Germline CDR1 is WSHSY and CDR2 is SAAADI. The CDR3 DNA reads TGCGCCAGCAGCCTGACAGGGCCCTACGAGCAGTACTTC. Protein product: CASSLTGPYEQYF.

This chain connects TRBV30 to TRBJ1-2, with unresolved D. The CDR3 extends over 15 amino acids. Germline V gives CDR1 GTSNPN, CDR2 SVGIG (reference sequence). V shed 2 bases and J shed 5 bases, with 18 bases lying between them. CDR3 in amino acids: CAWSTGARAAYGYTF. CDR3 sequence (DNA): TGTGCCTGGAGTACGGGTGCGCGGGCCGCGTATGGCTACACCTTC.

This chain links TRBV9 with TRBJ1-2; no clear D gene. CDR1 is SGDLS and CDR2 is YYNGEE in the germline V gene. The germline V and J ends were trimmed by 0 bases and 8 bases, with 14 bases remaining between them. The CDR3 totals 14 residues. CDR3 sequence: CASSVGQALRGYTF. DNA of the CDR3: TGTGCCAGCAGCGTAGGTCAGGCCCTAAGGGGCTACACCTTC.

This chain joins TRBV9 and TRBJ2-1; D gene uncertain. This CDR3 comprises 12 residues. CDR1 is SGDLS, CDR2 YYNGEE, per germline. Trimming removed 3 bases at V and 5 bases at J, with 6 bases between. CDR3 nucleotides: TGTGCCAGCAGCGCAACTAACAATGAGCAGTTCTTC. It codes for CASSATNNEQFF.

The V and J genes are TRBV30 and TRBJ2-1; TRBD2 agrees at 8 bases. Germline-derived CDR1 and CDR2 are GTSNPN and SVGIG (reference sequence). CDR3 length equals 13 residues. Trimming took 3 bases from V and 7 from J; bases not matched to a gene: 5. CDR3 DNA: TGTGCCTGGAGCCCGGGGGGGGGTAATGAGCAGTTCTTC. Protein: CAWSPGGGNEQFF.

The chain is built from TRBV10-2 and TRBJ2-5; D is unresolved. The length of the CDR3 is 15 residues. With 6 bases removed from V and 1 base from J, the gap between germline ends came to 15 bases. Germline V gene sequence: CDR1 WSHSY, CDR2 SAAADI. The CDR3: CASRGAQSFQETQYF. As DNA, the CDR3 is TGCGCCAGCAGAGGAGCCCAATCTTTCCAAGAGACCCAGTACTTC.

The chain carries TRBV5-1 and TRBJ2-5; TRBD1 matches at 7 bases. Per germline, CDR1 SGHRS and CDR2 YFSETQ. The CDR3 consists of 15 residues. Losses at the gene ends were 3 bases for V and 4 bases for J; bases not matched to a gene: 9. Here the CDR3 reads CASSSDRAAGETQYF. CDR3 coding DNA: TGCGCCAGCAGCTCCGACAGGGCTGCAGGAGAGACCCAGTACTTC.

The gene calls are TRBV4-1 and TRBJ2-3; 11 nucleotides agree with TRBD2. V gave up 6 bases and J gave up 5 bases; unmatched junction bases: 7. The CDR3 has 15 amino acids. CDR1 and CDR2 (germline): MGHRA, YSYEKL. CDR3: CASRPHLAGGDTQYF. The CDR3 bases are TGCGCCAGCAGACCACATCTAGCGGGGGGAGATACGCAGTATTTT.

This sequence joins TRBV4-3 and TRBJ1-2, with D possibly matching TRBD1 (6 bases). Germline assignment: CDR1 LGHNA and CDR2 YSLEER. Trimming took off 2 bases at V and 5 bases at J, with 12 bases between the two ends. The CDR3 loop spans 14 amino acids. The CDR3 is CASSQTGWGYGYTF. The CDR3 nucleotides are TGCGCCAGCAGCCAAACAGGGTGGGGATATGGCTACACCTTC.

The V gene is TRBV5-4, the J gene TRBJ2-2; D is uncertain. The V and J ends lost 2 bases and 5 bases respectively, with 7 bases between them. The germline gives CDR1 SGHNT, CDR2 YYREEE (reference sequence). The CDR3 extends over 13 amino acids. The CDR3 loop reads CASSFEVTGELFF. The CDR3 bases are TGTGCCAGCAGCTTTGAGGTGACCGGGGAGCTGTTTTTT.

V and J are TRBV5-4 and TRBJ2-7; 9 nucleotides match TRBD2. The germline CDR1 and CDR2 sequences are SGHNT and YYREEE (reference sequence). V gave up 7 bases and J gave up 5 bases; unmatched junction bases: 10. CDR3 length: 14 residues. In nucleotides, the CDR3 is TGTGCCAGCTCCCTGAGCGGGGGGAACAACGAGCAGTACTTC. Protein sequence: CASSLSGGNNEQYF.

The chain employs TRBV4-1 and TRBJ2-3; TRBD2 aligns across 11 bases. This CDR3 is built from 18 residues. CDR1 is MGHRA and CDR2 is YSYEKL in the germline V gene. V lost 2 bases to trimming and J lost 0 bases; unmatched junction nucleotides: 7. The CDR3 spells CASSQIPSGGTSTDTQYF. The CDR3, as DNA: TGCGCCAGCAGCCAAATCCCTAGCGGGGGGACCAGCACAGATACGCAGTATTTT.

The chain joins TRBV7-2 to TRBJ2-7; 8 positions agree with TRBD2. The CDR3 spans 14 residues. J was trimmed by 3 bases and V by 3 bases; bases with no gene match: 4. Germline assignment: CDR1 SGHTA and CDR2 FQGNSA. The CDR3 sequence is CASSLQAGVYEQYF. The CDR3 nucleotides are TGTGCCAGCAGCTTGCAAGCGGGGGTCTACGAGCAGTACTTC.

The V gene is TRBV29-1, the J gene TRBJ2-7; tentative D call: TRBD1 (6 bases). This CDR3 region has 15 residues. CDR1 and CDR2 from the germline V gene are SQVTM and ANQGSEA. With 5 bases removed from V and 2 bases from J, the gap between germline ends came to 19 bases. The CDR3 reads CSVTHSGQLTYEQYF. The CDR3 DNA reads TGCAGCGTTACCCACTCTGGACAGCTAACCTACGAGCAGTACTTC.

J is TRBJ2-4 and V is TRBV4-3, with TRBD2 as a possible D gene (7 bases). Trimming removed 0 bases at V and 2 bases at J, with 14 bases between. Per the germline V gene, CDR1 is LGHNA and CDR2 is YSLEER. The CDR3 consists of 17 residues. The CDR3: CASSQDRGAGSKNIQYF. The CDR3 DNA sequence: TGCGCCAGCAGCCAAGACCGGGGGGCCGGGTCCAAAAACATTCAGTACTTC.

The rearrangement joins TRBV30 to TRBJ2-1; 7 bases fit TRBD1. The CDR3 contains 15 residues. CDR1 GTSNPN and CDR2 SVGIG come from the germline V gene (reference sequence). V lost 5 bases and J lost 4; bases outside the gene matches: 11. CDR3 protein: CAWSGISGQYNEQFF. The CDR3 nucleotides are TGTGCCTGGTCGGGAATTTCGGGACAGTACAATGAGCAGTTCTTC.